This T cell receptor (beta chain) was retrieved from a study of T cell responses to AZD1222 COVID-19 vaccine (dated by TCRdb to 2020 to 2023). Turning to the overall study: A total of approximately 240 trial participants underwent TCR sequencing, of whom about 200 had received two doses of AZD1222 and some 25 had received two doses of the MenACWY control vaccine. Enrollment into the trials was organized by age into subgroups of 18-55, 56-69 and 70-plus years, and those subgroups contained approximately 150, 30 and 60 TCR-sequenced participants, respectively.

The CDR3 contains 12 residues, cysteine and phenylalanine counted. Left in the record is the CDR3 DNA by itself, 36 bases read in frame from the first base. As encoded in the germline V gene (reference sequence), CDR1 is GTSNPN while CDR2 is SVGIG. V is cut by 1 base and J by 2 bases, and the space between the germline ends is 6 bases. The CDR3 regions of human TCRbeta chains were analyzed by immunosequencing. As for the authors' bioinformatics: TCRs in the repertoires were matched against a reference library of SARS-CoV-2-specific TCRs that had been generated with the MIRA antigen-specificity platform. Breadth was defined as the fraction of unique TCRs that were SARS-CoV-2-associated, and depth was defined as the fraction of total T cells that were SARS-CoV-2-associated. Using the MIRA data, every spike-specific TCR was mapped to the spike region that the TCR reacted to and assigned to either a CD4 or a CD8 class. Log10-transformed breadth and depth values were compared by one-way ANOVA with Sidak's multiple comparisons tests. TCRdb limited this immuneACCESS table to in-frame rearrangements with V and J called. A share of clones is missing; checked studies link under half to unresolved V genes, and the rest is unexplained. The V and J calls and clone size come from that table; D and trimming were worked out from the DNA. The sample profile shows roughly 110,000 clones; around 91% of them were found once. The top ten constitute around 7.6% of the sample.

The time point label, as the study defines it: about 28 days (+/-7) after the second vaccine dose. Because spike-specific TCR depth and breadth did not differ between the two schedules, AZD1222 recipients who got a second dose at roughly 4 weeks were pooled with those who got a second dose at roughly 12 weeks. The vaccinee samples were drawn from two UK trials, COV001 and COV002, one of which was a single-blind randomized controlled phase 2/3 trial testing AZD1222 (ChAdOx1 nCoV-19) in healthy adults. For TCRbeta chain sequencing, PBMC samples were collected from trial participants at day 0 and at day 28 after the second dose. Overall results and qualifications from the work: Conclusions about previously exposed vaccinees are limited because only five to seven AZD1222 recipients were SARS-CoV-2 seropositive at baseline. The vaccine-associated CD4 TCRs covered the entire spike protein, and the dominant responses fell in regions 160-218 and 743-854. Reportedly, close to half of the unique spike-specific TCRs recognized epitopes lying outside the regions that are mutated in the B.1.351 and B.1.1.7 variants. The 56-69-year group was small, and its depth increase did not reach significance, likely because of low power. After two AZD1222 doses, both the breadth and the depth of spike-specific TCRs were significantly higher than at day 0 and than in MenACWY recipients. Participants were mostly white British, with more females than males. The authors suggested clonal diversity may have been underestimated. Because no samples from the day 14 peak response were available, repertoires could be characterized only after the peak T cell response.

In the case of this clone: The antigen it binds to is not known. The record has no base qualities; no much larger clone is one base away.

The receptor was isolated from an adult who received the AZD1222 COVID-19 vaccine. Here the sequenced sample was peripheral blood, taken 28 days after the second AZD1222 dose. The V and J segments used are TRBV30 and TRBJ2-7; no D segment can be confidently identified. The CDR3 in this case is CAWSARPYEQYF. The bases are TGTGCCTGGAGTGCTCGCCCCTACGAGCAGTACTTC.